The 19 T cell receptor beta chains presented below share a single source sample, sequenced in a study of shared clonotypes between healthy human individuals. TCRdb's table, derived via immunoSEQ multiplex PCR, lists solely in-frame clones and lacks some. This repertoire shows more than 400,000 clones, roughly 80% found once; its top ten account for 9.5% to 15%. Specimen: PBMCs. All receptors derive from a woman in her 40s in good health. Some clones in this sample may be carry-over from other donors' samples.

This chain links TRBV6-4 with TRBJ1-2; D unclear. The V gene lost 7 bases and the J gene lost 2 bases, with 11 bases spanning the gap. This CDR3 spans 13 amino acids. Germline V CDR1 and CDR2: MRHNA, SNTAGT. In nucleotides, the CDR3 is TGTGCCAGCATCGGGAGCAGGAACTATGGCTACACCTTC. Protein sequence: CASIGSRNYGYTF.

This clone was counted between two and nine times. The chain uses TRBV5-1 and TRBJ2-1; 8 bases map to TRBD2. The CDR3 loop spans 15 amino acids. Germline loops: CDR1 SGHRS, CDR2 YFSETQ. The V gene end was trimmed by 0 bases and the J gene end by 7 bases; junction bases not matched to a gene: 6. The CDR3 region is CASSLDGRAVNEQFF. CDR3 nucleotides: TGCGCCAGCAGCTTGGACGGGAGGGCCGTGAATGAGCAGTTCTTC.

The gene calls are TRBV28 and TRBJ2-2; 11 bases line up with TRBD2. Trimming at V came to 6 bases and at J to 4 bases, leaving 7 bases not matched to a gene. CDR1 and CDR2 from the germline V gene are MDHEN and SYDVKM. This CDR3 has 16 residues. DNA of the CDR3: TGTGCCAGCAGCCGTGGGACTAGCGGAATCACCGGGGAGCTGTTTTTT. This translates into CASSRGTSGITGELFF.

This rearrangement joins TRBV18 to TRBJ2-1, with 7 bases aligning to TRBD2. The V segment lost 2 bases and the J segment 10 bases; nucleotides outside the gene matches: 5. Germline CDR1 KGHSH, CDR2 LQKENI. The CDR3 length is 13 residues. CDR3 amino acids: CASSPGLDQEQFF. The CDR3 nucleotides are TGTGCCAGCTCACCAGGACTAGATCAGGAGCAGTTCTTC.

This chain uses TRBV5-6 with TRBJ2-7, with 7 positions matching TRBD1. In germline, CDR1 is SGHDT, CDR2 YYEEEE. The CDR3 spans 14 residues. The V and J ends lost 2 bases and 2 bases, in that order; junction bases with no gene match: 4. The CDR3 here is CASSLDRDPYEQYF. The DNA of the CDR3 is TGTGCCAGCAGCTTAGACAGGGATCCCTACGAGCAGTACTTC.

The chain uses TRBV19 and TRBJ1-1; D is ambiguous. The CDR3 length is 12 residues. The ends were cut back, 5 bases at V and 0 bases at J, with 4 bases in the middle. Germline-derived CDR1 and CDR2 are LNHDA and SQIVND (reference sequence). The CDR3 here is CASSFLNTEAFF. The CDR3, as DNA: TGTGCCAGTAGTTTTCTGAACACTGAAGCTTTCTTT.

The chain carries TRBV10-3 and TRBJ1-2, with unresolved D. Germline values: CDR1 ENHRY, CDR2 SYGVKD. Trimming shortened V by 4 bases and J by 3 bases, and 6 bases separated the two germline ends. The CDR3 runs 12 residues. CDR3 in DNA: TGTGCCATCAGTGCGGGGTACTATGGCTACACCTTC. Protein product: CAISAGYYGYTF.

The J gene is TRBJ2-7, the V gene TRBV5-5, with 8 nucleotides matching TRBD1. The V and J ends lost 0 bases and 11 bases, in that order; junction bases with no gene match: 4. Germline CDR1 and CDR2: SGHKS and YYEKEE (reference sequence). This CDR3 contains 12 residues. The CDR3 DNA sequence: TGTGCCAGCAGCTTGGCCCAACAGGGGGAGTACTTC. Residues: CASSLAQQGEYF.

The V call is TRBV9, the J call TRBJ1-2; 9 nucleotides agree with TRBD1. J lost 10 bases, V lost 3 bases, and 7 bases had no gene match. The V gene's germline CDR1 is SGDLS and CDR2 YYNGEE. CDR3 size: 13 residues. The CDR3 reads CASSEGQGVYYTF. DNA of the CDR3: TGTGCCAGCAGCGAGGGACAGGGCGTTTACTACACCTTC.

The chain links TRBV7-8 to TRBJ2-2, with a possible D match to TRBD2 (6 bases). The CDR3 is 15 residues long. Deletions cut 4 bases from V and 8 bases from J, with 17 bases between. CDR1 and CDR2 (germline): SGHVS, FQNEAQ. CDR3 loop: CASSSAIDGGGELFF. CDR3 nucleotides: TGTGCCAGCAGCTCAGCAATCGACGGGGGAGGGGAGCTGTTTTTT.

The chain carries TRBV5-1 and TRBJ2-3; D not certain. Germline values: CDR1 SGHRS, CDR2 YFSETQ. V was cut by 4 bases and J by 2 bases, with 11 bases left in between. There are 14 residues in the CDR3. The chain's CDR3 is CASSTETLTDTQYF. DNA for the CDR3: TGCGCCAGCAGCACGGAGACACTCACAGATACGCAGTATTTT.

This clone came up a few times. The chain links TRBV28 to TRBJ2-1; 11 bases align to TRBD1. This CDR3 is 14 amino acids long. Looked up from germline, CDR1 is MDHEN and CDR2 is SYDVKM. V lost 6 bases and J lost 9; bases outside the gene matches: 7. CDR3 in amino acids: CASSPWTGGGEQFF. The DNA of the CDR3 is TGTGCCAGCAGCCCCTGGACAGGGGGCGGTGAGCAGTTCTTC.

This CDR3 is CASSFSTSGDFSYNEQFF. The DNA for the CDR3 is TGCGCCAGCAGCTTCTCGACTAGCGGGGATTTCTCCTACAATGAGCAGTTCTTC. The V and J genes are TRBV5-1 and TRBJ2-1; 11 nucleotides line up with TRBD2. In germline, CDR1 is SGHRS, CDR2 YFSETQ. The trim removed 2 bases at V and 0 bases at J, leaving 7 bases unmatched. This CDR3 spans 18 amino acids.

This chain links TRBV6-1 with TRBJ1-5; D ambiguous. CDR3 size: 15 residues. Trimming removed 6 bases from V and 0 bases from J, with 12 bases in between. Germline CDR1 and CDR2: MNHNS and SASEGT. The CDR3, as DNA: TGTGCCAGCAGACCCGGCCGGGCTAGCAATCAGCCCCAGCATTTT. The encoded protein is CASRPGRASNQPQHF.

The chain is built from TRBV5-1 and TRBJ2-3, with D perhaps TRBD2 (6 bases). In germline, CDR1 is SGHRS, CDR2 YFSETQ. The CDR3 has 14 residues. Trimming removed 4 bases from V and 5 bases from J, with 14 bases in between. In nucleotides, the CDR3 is TGCGCCAGCAGCCCCGGGGGTGGTGGAGATACGCAGTATTTT. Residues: CASSPGGGGDTQYF.

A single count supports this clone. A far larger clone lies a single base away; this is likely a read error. The CDR3 is CASSGQGSLSPYNEQFF. CDR3 nucleotide sequence: TGCGCCAGCAGCGGACAGGGGTCGTTGTCACCCTACAATGAGCAGTTCTTC. The chain combines TRBV4-1 with TRBJ2-1; 9 nucleotides match TRBD1. The J segment lost 2 bases and the V segment lost 5 bases, leaving 10 bases of the junction unmatched. The CDR3 extends over 17 amino acids. Germline assignment: CDR1 MGHRA and CDR2 YSYEKL.

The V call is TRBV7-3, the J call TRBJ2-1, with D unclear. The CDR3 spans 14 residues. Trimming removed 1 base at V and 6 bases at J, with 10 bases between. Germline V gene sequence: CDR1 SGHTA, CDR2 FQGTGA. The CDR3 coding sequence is TGTGCCAGCAGCTTAAATTCCGCGAGCAATGAGCAGTTCTTC. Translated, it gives CASSLNSASNEQFF.

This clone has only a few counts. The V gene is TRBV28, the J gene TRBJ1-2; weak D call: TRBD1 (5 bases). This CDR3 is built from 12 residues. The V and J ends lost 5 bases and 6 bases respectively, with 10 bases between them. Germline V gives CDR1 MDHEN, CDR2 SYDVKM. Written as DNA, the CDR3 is TGTGCCAGCAGTCCAGGGCGAGATGGCTACACCTTC. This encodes CASSPGRDGYTF.

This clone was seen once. The CDR3 nucleotides are TGTGCCAGCAGCCCGGACAGTACCTCTGGAAACACCATATATTTT. As protein: CASSPDSTSGNTIYF. The J gene is TRBJ1-3, the V gene TRBV7-9; maybe TRBD1 (6 bases). There are 15 residues in the CDR3. The V end lost 5 bases, the J end lost 0 bases, and 11 bases lay between the germline ends. The germline V gene has CDR1 SEHNR and CDR2 FQNEAQ (reference sequence).